One TCR beta chain is described in this entry. This record belongs to a study of blood T cell repertoires in COVID-19. Background on the study: Acute and convalescent COVID-19 specimens originated in the United States, Italy and Spain. Sources were T cells, B-cell-depleted T cells, or PBMCs; the material itself was cDNA or gDNA.

Original processing methods: Estimated nucleated cell counts came from reference gene primer amplification. Sequenced by immunoSEQ multiplex PCR; TCRdb stores in-frame clones only, minus some. V, J and clone size are taken as reported in that table, and D and trimming were inferred from the DNA itself. Of around 97,000 clones listed, nearly 90% were seen once; the top ten hold approximately 3.1%. Trimming removed 0 bases from V and 6 bases from J; junction bases left unmatched: 8. This CDR3 comprises 16 residues. The germline CDR1 and CDR2 sequences are SGHRS and YFSETQ. The source is a man aged 50 or older in a cohort sampled during active COVID-19. The sequenced sample was peripheral blood. This chain links TRBV5-1 with TRBJ2-2; TRBD1 agrees at 7 bases. The CDR3 nucleotides read TGCGCCAGCAGCTTGGGCCGGGACAGCGCCGCCGGGGAGCTGTTTTTT. Amino acid sequence: CASSLGRDSAAGELFF.